The text below deals with one T cell receptor (beta chain). This CDR3 has 15 residues. V shed 4 bases and J 5 bases; nucleotides not matched to a gene: 7. Germline CDR1 reads MNHEY; CDR2 reads SMNVEV (reference sequence). This entry comes from a study of cytomegalovirus exposure and HLA in healthy donors. TCRdb's table, derived via immunoSEQ multiplex PCR, lists solely in-frame clones and lacks some. The sample records around 130,000 clones, just under 90% being singletons. This sequence was found in a man aged 25-45 years in good health and CMV-seronegative. This chain connects TRBV27 to TRBJ2-5, with TRBD1 matching over 10 bases. Sequenced: PBMCs. The CDR3 region has the DNA TGTGCCAGCAGTTCCCCGGGACAGGGGCTGGAGACCCAGTACTTC. It encodes CASSSPGQGLETQYF.